This passage covers 10 T cell receptor beta chains from one sample sequenced in a study of T cell changes during pregnancy in multiple sclerosis. Using immunoSEQ multiplex PCR, the repertoire was profiled, and TCRdb retains in-frame clones only, with some absent. The data show 55,000 to 65,000 clones, nearly 95% seen once. This specimen consisted of CD8+ T cells from peripheral blood mononuclear cells, obtained in the third trimester of pregnancy. Receptor source: a female donor with multiple sclerosis, enrolled in a pregnancy study.

The chain has TRBV27 and TRBJ2-7; 14 bases fit TRBD2. This CDR3 comprises 15 residues. V trimming: 4 bases; J trimming: 7 bases; junction bases outside the gene matches: 6. From germline, CDR1 is MNHEY and CDR2 SMNVEV (reference sequence). The DNA for the CDR3 is TGTGCCAGCAGTTCGGGACTAGCGGGAGTTCGTGAGCAGTACTTC. Its translation is CASSSGLAGVREQYF.

This chain joins TRBV2 and TRBJ2-2; D gene ambiguous. The CDR3 length is 15 residues. The V end was cut by 6 bases, the J end by 2 bases, with 13 bases between. Germline CDR1 reads SNHLY; CDR2 reads FYNNEI. The CDR3: CASSDFFVNTGELFF. The CDR3 coding sequence is TGTGCCAGCAGCGACTTTTTTGTAAACACCGGGGAGCTGTTTTTT. The entire variable domain, with the rest obtained from reference TRBV2 and TRBJ2-2, is as follows: EPEVTQTPSHQVTQMGQEVILRCVPISNHLYFYWYRQILGQKVEFLVSFYNNEISEKSEIFDDQFSVERPDGSNFTLKIRSTKLEDSAMYFCASSDFFVNTGELFFGEGSRLTVL.

This chain joins TRBV11-2 and TRBJ2-1, with 13 nucleotides matching TRBD2. The germline V gene has CDR1 SGHAT and CDR2 FQNNGV. V gave up 5 bases and J gave up 13 bases; unmatched junction bases: 8. The CDR3 has 14 amino acids. CDR3 region: CASSPPLAGGAQFF. CDR3 in DNA: TGTGCCAGCAGCCCGCCACTAGCGGGAGGGGCCCAGTTCTTC.

Comment on this clone: The sample carries other DNA sequences with the same CDR3. The V gene is TRBV5-4, the J gene TRBJ1-2, with D tentatively TRBD1 (6 bases). The CDR3 loop spans 14 amino acids. Trimming removed 8 bases at V and 3 bases at J, with 17 bases between. Per germline, CDR1 SGHNT and CDR2 YYREEE (reference sequence). Written as DNA, the CDR3 is TGTGCCAGTAGCCGAGAGGGGGGGTACTATGGCTACACCTTC. Translated, it gives CASSREGGYYGYTF.

The gene calls are TRBV27 and TRBJ1-5, with 9 bases aligning to TRBD1. V was pared by 3 bases and J by 7 bases, with 13 bases of the junction left unmatched. Germline loops: CDR1 MNHEY, CDR2 SMNVEV (reference sequence). The CDR3 extends over 17 amino acids. The chain's CDR3 is CASSFLDGQGLNQPQHF. As DNA, the CDR3 is TGTGCCAGCAGTTTCTTGGACGGACAGGGGCTGAACCAGCCCCAGCATTTT.

The chain joins TRBV7-9 to TRBJ2-6, with a tentative D call TRBD1 (6 bases). From germline, CDR1 is SEHNR and CDR2 FQNEAQ (reference sequence). With 2 bases removed from V and 4 bases from J, the gap between germline ends came to 18 bases. The CDR3 is 18 amino acids. CDR3 in amino acids: CASSLPGTLTEGANVLTF. The CDR3 nucleotides are TGTGCCAGCAGCTTACCCGGGACACTGACGGAGGGGGCCAACGTCCTGACTTTC. Combining the CDR3 with reference TRBV7-9 and TRBJ2-6 gives the whole variable domain DTGVSQNPRHKITKRGQNVTFRCDPISEHNRLYWYRQTLGQGPEFLTYFQNEAQLEKSRLLSDRFSAERPKGSFSTLEIQRTEQGDSAMYLCASSLPGTLTEGANVLTFGAGSRLTVL.

This chain joins TRBV19 and TRBJ1-3; D is possibly TRBD1 (6 bases). Per the germline V gene, CDR1 is LNHDA and CDR2 is SQIVND (reference sequence). CDR3 length: 15 amino acids. Between the trimmed V and J ends, which lost 4 bases and 2 bases, there was a span of 12 bases. In DNA, the CDR3 is TGTGCCAGTAGTAGTGGGGGGGGCACTGGAAACACCATATATTTT. Translation gives CASSSGGGTGNTIYF.

V gene TRBV7-8 combines with J gene TRBJ2-3; D is perhaps TRBD2 (6 bases). V was shortened by 0 bases and J by 2 bases, with 15 bases between the two germline ends. CDR1 is SGHVS and CDR2 is FQNEAQ in the germline V gene. This CDR3 comprises 17 residues. The CDR3 reads CASSLARLVTNTDTQYF. CDR3 in DNA: TGTGCCAGCAGCTTAGCGCGACTAGTTACAAACACAGATACGCAGTATTTT.

This rearrangement joins TRBV5-1 to TRBJ2-1, with 7 bases matching TRBD1. Germline V CDR1 and CDR2: SGHRS, YFSETQ. The CDR3 is 16 residues long. Trimming removed 3 bases from V and 6 bases from J; junction bases left unmatched: 12. CDR3 sequence: CASSSSGTVLFNEQFF. DNA for the CDR3: TGCGCCAGCAGCTCGTCCGGGACAGTCCTATTCAATGAGCAGTTCTTC.

The chain couples TRBV21-1 to TRBJ2-3; the table's D call TRBD2 went unverified against the DNA. TRBV21-1 counts as a pseudogene. CDR3 size: 17 residues. The DNA for the CDR3 is TGTGCCAGCAGCCACAGATTGGGACTCGCGAGCACAGATACGCAGTATTTT. Its protein is CASSHRLGLASTDTQYF.